A selection of T cell receptor beta chains follows, all from one sample in a study of blood T cell repertoires in COVID-19. Sequenced by immunoSEQ multiplex PCR; TCRdb stores in-frame clones only, minus some. The repertoire consists of 490,000 or so clones, with roughly 90% occurring once and the leading ten covering less than 2%. Sequencing was performed on PBMCs or T cells enriched from blood (not recorded which). The receptors come from a woman aged 40 to 49 who had recovered from COVID-19. Both conserved end residues are part of each CDR3. The D gene is left open where the match is weak. The size entry is marked missing in some rows and otherwise reads once, few, many or a size class.

>TRBV7-2|-|TRBD2|TRBJ2-3|16
TGTGCCAGCAGCTTAGAAGTACAGCGGGGAGCGGATACGCAGTATTTT
CASSLEVQRGADTQYF
>TRBV4-3|-|TRBD2|TRBJ2-3|19
TGCGCCAGCAGCCCTTCTCGGGGAGGGAGGGCCGCCCACACAGATACGCAGTATTTT
CASSPSRGGRAAHTDTQYF
>TRBV15|-|-|TRBJ1-1|13
TGTGCCACCAGCAGAGGTTACCCGGTCGAAGCTTTCTTT
CATSRGYPVEAFF
>TRBV9|-|TRBD1|TRBJ1-2|16
TGTGCCAGCAGCGTAGCTCCAGACAGGGGGCTTGTTGGCTACACCTTC
CASSVAPDRGLVGYTF
>TRBV5-1|-|-|TRBJ1-3|17
TGCGCCAGCAGCTTGGATGGGCTGGGTTTCCCCGGAAACACCATATATTTT
CASSLDGLGFPGNTIYF
>TRBV10-3|-|TRBD1|TRBJ1-3|15
TGTGCCATCAGTTCACAGGGGGCGACGGGAAACACCATATATTTT
CAISSQGATGNTIYF
>TRBV9|-|TRBD1|TRBJ2-7|16
TGTGCCAGCAGCGTAACGACCGGGACAGTCTCCTACGAGCAGTACTTC
CASSVTTGTVSYEQYF
>TRBV5-8|-|-|TRBJ1-6|14
TGTGCCAGCAGCTTGAGGGGTAGGGATTCACCCCTCCACTTT
CASSLRGRDSPLHF
>TRBV7-9|-|-|TRBJ1-2|16
TGTGCCAGCAGCCTACCCGTGGGAGGTGCTAACTATGGCTACACCTTC
CASSLPVGGANYGYTF
>TRBV5-1|once|TRBD2|TRBJ2-3|16
TGCGCCAGCAGCTTGGAGGGTAGCGGGAGAGGAGATACGCAGTATTTT
CASSLEGSGRGDTQYF
>TRBV27|-|TRBD1|TRBJ1-5|15
TGTGCCAGCAGTTTTGGGTCCAGGGGGGATCAGCCCCAGCATTTT
CASSFGSRGDQPQHF
>TRBV4-3|-|-|TRBJ2-5|15
TGCGCCAGCAGCCGATCATCCCGGGTGGATGAGACCCAGTACTTC
CASSRSSRVDETQYF